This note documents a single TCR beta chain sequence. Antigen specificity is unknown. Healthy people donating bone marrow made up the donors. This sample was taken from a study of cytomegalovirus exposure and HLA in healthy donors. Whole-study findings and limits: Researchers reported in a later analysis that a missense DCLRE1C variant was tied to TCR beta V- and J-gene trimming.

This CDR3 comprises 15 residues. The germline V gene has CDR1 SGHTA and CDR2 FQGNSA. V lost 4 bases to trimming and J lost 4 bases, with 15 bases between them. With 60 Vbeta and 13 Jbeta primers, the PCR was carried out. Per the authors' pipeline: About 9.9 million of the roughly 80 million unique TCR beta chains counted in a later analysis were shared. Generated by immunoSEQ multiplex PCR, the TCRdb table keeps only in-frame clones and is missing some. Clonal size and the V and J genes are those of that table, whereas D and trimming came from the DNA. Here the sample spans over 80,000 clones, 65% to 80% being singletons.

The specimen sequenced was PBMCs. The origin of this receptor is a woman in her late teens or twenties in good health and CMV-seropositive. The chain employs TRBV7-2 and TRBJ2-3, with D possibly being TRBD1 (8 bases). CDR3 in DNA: TGTGCCAGCAGCTCCGGACAGGGAGGGGCAGATACGCAGTATTTT. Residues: CASSSGQGGADTQYF. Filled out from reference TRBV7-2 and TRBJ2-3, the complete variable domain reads GAGVSQSPSNKVTEKGKDVELRCDPISGHTALYWYRQSLGQGLEFLIYFQGNSAPDKSGLPSDRFSAERTGGSVSTLTIQRTQQEDSAVYLCASSSGQGGADTQYFGPGTRLTVL.